The 8 T cell receptor beta chains below all came from one sample that was sequenced in a study of cytomegalovirus exposure and HLA in healthy donors. PCR primers comprised 60 Vbeta and 13 Jbeta primers. TCRdb keeps only in-frame clones here, not all; method: immunoSEQ multiplex PCR. There are about 200,000 clones in the sample, with about 6.5% held by the top ten. Sequencing input: PBMCs. The source is a man aged 30-40 years in good health and CMV-seronegative.

The rearrangement uses TRBV7-2 and TRBJ1-5; 7 bases are a match to TRBD1. Germline CDR1 is SGHTA and CDR2 is FQGNSA. The CDR3 runs to 14 residues. V trimming: 1 base; J trimming: 7 bases; junction bases outside the gene matches: 4. Here the CDR3 DNA reads TGTGCCAGCAGCTTAGGACAGGGTGACCAGCCCCAGCATTTT. Amino acids: CASSLGQGDQPQHF.

The CDR3 sequence: CASSLVSARGTEAFF. The CDR3 region has the DNA TGCGCCAGCAGCTTGGTTTCGGCCAGGGGCACTGAAGCTTTCTTT. The V and J genes are TRBV5-1 and TRBJ1-1, with D possibly being TRBD1 (6 bases). V lost 0 bases to trimming and J lost 4 bases, with 13 bases between them. CDR1 is SGHRS, CDR2 YFSETQ, per germline. The CDR3 runs to 15 residues.

This chain connects TRBV4-1 to TRBJ2-7; 12 bases map to TRBD1. The CDR3 is 18 amino acids. Germline-derived CDR1 and CDR2 are MGHRA and YSYEKL. J lost 0 bases, V lost 4 bases, and 10 bases had no gene match. The CDR3 sequence is CASSRSVGTGGTSYEQYF. The CDR3 DNA follows: TGCGCCAGCAGCCGAAGCGTCGGGACAGGGGGCACCTCCTACGAGCAGTACTTC.

The chain combines TRBV19 with TRBJ2-7; 8 nucleotides match TRBD1. The CDR3 loop spans 17 amino acids. Germline assignment: CDR1 LNHDA and CDR2 SQIVND (reference sequence). V dropped 5 bases and J dropped 3; count of bases not matched to a gene: 15. CDR3 region: CASSPDGQTGAFYEQYF. The CDR3 nucleotides are TGTGCCAGTAGTCCCGATGGGCAGACAGGGGCCTTCTACGAGCAGTACTTC.

The J gene is TRBJ2-3, the V gene TRBV6-1; 7 nucleotides line up with TRBD2. The CDR3 length is 14 residues. J was trimmed by 6 bases and V by 0 bases; bases with no gene match: 3. The germline gives CDR1 MNHNS, CDR2 SASEGT. The CDR3 reads CASSEAGGRDTQYF. As DNA, the CDR3 is TGTGCCAGCAGTGAAGCCGGGGGGAGGGATACGCAGTATTTT.

V usage is TRBV6-1 and J usage is TRBJ2-1; 7 nucleotides align to TRBD2. V was pared by 7 bases and J by 4 bases, with 7 bases of the junction left unmatched. This CDR3 has 14 amino acids. Germline-derived CDR1 and CDR2 are MNHNS and SASEGT. CDR3 sequence: CASNSRERYNEQFF. CDR3 bases: TGTGCCAGCAACTCGCGGGAGCGTTACAATGAGCAGTTCTTC.

The chain carries TRBV6-4 and TRBJ2-1; D may be TRBD2 (6 bases). Trimming took off 6 bases at V and 5 bases at J, with 11 bases between the two ends. The CDR3 contains 13 residues. Per the germline V gene, CDR1 is MRHNA and CDR2 is SNTAGT. CDR3 in amino acids: CASRPSENNEQFF. CDR3 in DNA: TGTGCCAGCAGGCCTAGCGAGAACAATGAGCAGTTCTTC.

The chain links TRBV7-8 to TRBJ2-5; D is possibly TRBD1 (6 bases). The closer fit of TRBJ2-7 to the DNA end suggests the J call may be wrong. Germline CDR1 reads SGHVS; CDR2 reads FQNEAQ. The CDR3 is 15 residues long. In nucleotides, the CDR3 is TGTGCCAGCAGAACCTTTCAGGGGCCCTCCTACGAGCAGTACTTC. Encoded protein: CASRTFQGPSYEQYF.